These T cell receptor beta chains were read from a single sample in a study of ipilimumab plus nivolumab after autologous stem cell transplantation. Using immunoSEQ multiplex PCR, the repertoire was profiled, and TCRdb retains in-frame clones only, with some absent. In the table there are 15,000 to 20,000 clones, roughly three quarters of which are singletons. The material sequenced was PBMCs, taken in a trial of ipilimumab plus nivolumab as post-transplant consolidation. These TCRs come from a male donor with diffuse large B-cell lymphoma. Each CDR3 is given with its conserved first and last residue. D genes are given only for firm matches. Rows may omit the clone size; those that give it use once, few, many or a size class.

V gene	D gene	J gene	clone size	CDR3 protein	CDR3 DNA
TRBV14	NA	TRBJ2-3	NA	CASSLGGGGDTQYF	TGTGCCAGCAGCCTCGGAGGGGGGGGAGATACGCAGTATTTT
TRBV12-5	TRBD1	TRBJ1-3	NA	CAPPGQGIVTCSGNTIYF	TGTGCTCCGCCGGGACAGGGAATTGTAACCTGCTCTGGAAACACCATATATTTT
TRBV11-1	NA	TRBJ2-5	NA	CASSLGAGLETQYF	TGTGCCAGCAGCTTAGGCGCGGGGTTGGAGACCCAGTACTTC
TRBV5-1	NA	TRBJ2-7	NA	CASSLDTERGEQYF	TGCGCCAGCAGCTTGGACACTGAGAGGGGCGAGCAGTACTTC
TRBV5-6	NA	TRBJ1-5	NA	CASSPFGAASAQHF	TGTGCCAGCAGTCCGTTTGGGGCGGCGTCAGCCCAGCATTTT
TRBV9	TRBD2	TRBJ2-3	NA	CASSIRLAGVPDTQYF	TGTGCCAGCAGCATACGACTAGCGGGAGTTCCAGATACGCAGTATTTT
TRBV5-1	TRBD2	TRBJ2-1	few	CASSLSSGGYNEQFF	TGCGCCAGCAGCTTGTCTAGCGGGGGGTACAATGAGCAGTTCTTC
TRBV6-5	NA	TRBJ1-2	few	CASSYSPLTGYTF	TGTGCCAGCAGTTACTCTCCATTAACTGGCTACACCTTC
TRBV9	TRBD1	TRBJ1-2	once	CASSASPDREGYTF	TGTGCCAGCAGCGCCTCCCCGGACAGGGAAGGCTACACCTTC
TRBV19	TRBD1	TRBJ1-5	NA	CASSTDRAQPQHF	TGTGCCAGTAGTACTGACAGGGCTCAGCCCCAGCATTTT
TRBV18	NA	TRBJ2-1	NA	CASSRTEDNEQFF	TGTGCCAGCTCCAGGACAGAAGACAATGAGCAGTTCTTC
TRBV4-2	NA	TRBJ2-7	NA	CASSQETNTYEQYF	TGTGCCAGCAGCCAAGAAACTAATACCTACGAGCAGTACTTC
TRBV7-9	NA	TRBJ1-6	once	CASSIGANSPLHF	TGTGCCAGCAGCATAGGCGCAAATTCACCCCTCCACTTT
TRBV9	NA	TRBJ2-2	NA	CASSSGPATGELFF	TGTGCCAGCAGCTCGGGACCGGCCACCGGGGAGCTGTTTTTT
TRBV7-3	NA	TRBJ2-2	NA	CASSPRHTGELFF	TGTGCCAGCAGCCCAAGGCACACCGGGGAGCTGTTTTTT
TRBV5-1	TRBD1	TRBJ2-1	NA	CASSLGTGGYNEQFF	TGCGCCAGCAGCTTGGGGACAGGGGGCTACAATGAGCAGTTCTTC
TRBV4-2	TRBD1	TRBJ1-1	NA	CASSQAQGAPEAFF	TGTGCCAGCAGCCAAGCCCAGGGGGCCCCTGAAGCTTTCTTT
TRBV18	NA	TRBJ1-1	NA	CASSQIPGQNTEAFF	TGTGCCAGCTCACAAATACCGGGACAGAACACTGAAGCTTTCTTT